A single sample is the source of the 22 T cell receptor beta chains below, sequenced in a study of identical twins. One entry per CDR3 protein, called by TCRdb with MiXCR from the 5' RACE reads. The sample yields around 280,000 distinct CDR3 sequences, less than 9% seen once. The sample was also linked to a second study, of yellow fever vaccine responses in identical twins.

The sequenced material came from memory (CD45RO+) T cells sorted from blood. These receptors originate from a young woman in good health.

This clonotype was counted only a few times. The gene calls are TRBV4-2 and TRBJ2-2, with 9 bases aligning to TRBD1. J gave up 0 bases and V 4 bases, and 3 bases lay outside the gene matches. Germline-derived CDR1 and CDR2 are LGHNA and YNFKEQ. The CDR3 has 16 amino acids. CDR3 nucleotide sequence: TGTGCCAGCAGCCCGGACAGGGGCCCGAACACCGGGGAGCTGTTTTTT. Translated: CASSPDRGPNTGELFF.

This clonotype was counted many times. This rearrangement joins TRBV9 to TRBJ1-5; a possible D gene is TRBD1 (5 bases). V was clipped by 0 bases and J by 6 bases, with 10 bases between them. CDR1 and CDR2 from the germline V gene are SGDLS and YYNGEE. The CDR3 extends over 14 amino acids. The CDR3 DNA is TGTGCCAGCAGCGTAGGGGGGTATGGTCAGCCCCAGCATTTT. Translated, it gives CASSVGGYGQPQHF.

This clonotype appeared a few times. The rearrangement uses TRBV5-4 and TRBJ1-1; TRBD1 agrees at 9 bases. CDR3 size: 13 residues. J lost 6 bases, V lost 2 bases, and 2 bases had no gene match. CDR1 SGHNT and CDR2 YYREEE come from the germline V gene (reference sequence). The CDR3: CASSLQGAAEAFF. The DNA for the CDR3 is TGTGCCAGCAGCTTACAGGGGGCGGCTGAAGCTTTCTTT.

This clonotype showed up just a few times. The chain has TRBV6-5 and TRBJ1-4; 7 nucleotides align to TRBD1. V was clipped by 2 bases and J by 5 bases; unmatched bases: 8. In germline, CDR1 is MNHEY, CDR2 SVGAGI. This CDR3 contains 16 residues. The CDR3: CASSYRYPGQNEKLFF. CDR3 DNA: TGTGCCAGCAGTTACAGATATCCGGGACAGAATGAAAAACTGTTTTTT.

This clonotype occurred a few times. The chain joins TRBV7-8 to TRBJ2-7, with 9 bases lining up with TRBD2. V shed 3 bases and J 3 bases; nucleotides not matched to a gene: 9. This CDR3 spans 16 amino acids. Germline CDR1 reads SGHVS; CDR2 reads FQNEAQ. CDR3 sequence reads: CASSFEFSGSFYEQYF. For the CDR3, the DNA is TGTGCCAGCAGCTTTGAGTTTAGCGGGAGTTTCTACGAGCAGTACTTC.

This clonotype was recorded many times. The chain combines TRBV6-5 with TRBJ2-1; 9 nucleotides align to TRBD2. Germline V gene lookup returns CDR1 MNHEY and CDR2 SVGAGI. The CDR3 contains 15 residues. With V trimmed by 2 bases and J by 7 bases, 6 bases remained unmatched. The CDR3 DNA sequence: TGTGCCAGCAGTTACAGACTAGCGGTCGGGAATGAGCAGTTCTTC. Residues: CASSYRLAVGNEQFF.

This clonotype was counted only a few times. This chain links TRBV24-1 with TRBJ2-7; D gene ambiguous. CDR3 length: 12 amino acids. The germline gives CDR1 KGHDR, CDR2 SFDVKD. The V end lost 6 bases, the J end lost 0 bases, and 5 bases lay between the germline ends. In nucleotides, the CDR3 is TGTGCCACCAGTCTCGCCTCCTACGAGCAGTACTTC. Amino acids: CATSLASYEQYF.

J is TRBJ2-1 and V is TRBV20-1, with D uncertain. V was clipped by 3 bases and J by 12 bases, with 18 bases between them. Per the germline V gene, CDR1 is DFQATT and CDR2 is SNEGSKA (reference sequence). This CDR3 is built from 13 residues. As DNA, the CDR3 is TGCAGTGCTAGTGGGATTAACAAGGATGGGCAGTTCTTC. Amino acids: CSASGINKDGQFF.

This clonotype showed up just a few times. CDR3 sequence reads: CASTLRASGQETQYF. The CDR3 nucleotides are TGTGCCAGCACCCTCCGGGCTAGCGGCCAAGAGACCCAGTACTTC. The rearrangement uses TRBV12-3 or TRBV12-4 and TRBJ2-5, with 7 bases aligning to TRBD2. The CDR3 contains 15 residues. J was trimmed by 1 base and V by 7 bases; bases with no gene match: 9.

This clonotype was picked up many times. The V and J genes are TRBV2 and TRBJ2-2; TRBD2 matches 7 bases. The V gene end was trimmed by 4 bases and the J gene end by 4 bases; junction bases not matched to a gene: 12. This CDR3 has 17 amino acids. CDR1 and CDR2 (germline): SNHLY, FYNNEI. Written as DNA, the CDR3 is TGTGCCAGCAGTGCTCTTCCTGCGGGAGCGAGCACCGGGGAGCTGTTTTTT. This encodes CASSALPAGASTGELFF.

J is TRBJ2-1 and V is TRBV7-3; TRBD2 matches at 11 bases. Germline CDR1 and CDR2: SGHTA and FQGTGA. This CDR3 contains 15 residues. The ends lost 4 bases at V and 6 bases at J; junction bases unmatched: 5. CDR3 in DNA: TGTGCCAGCAGCTCCACTAGCGGGAGCGGCAATGAGCAGTTCTTC. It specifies CASSSTSGSGNEQFF.

CDR3 coding DNA: TGTGCCAGCAGTTTATTGGCAGGGACGAGCTCTGGGGCCAACGTCCTGACTTTC. Translation: CASSLLAGTSSGANVLTF. The V and J genes are TRBV27 and TRBJ2-6; D assignment may be TRBD1 or TRBD2 (5 bases each). The CDR3 has 18 residues. V was trimmed by 1 base and J by 0 bases, leaving 13 bases between them. Germline lookup yields CDR1 MNHEY and CDR2 SMNVEV (reference sequence).

Written as DNA, the CDR3 is TGCGCCAGCAGCCAAGAAGCCCATTCCACAGATACGCAGTATTTT. It yields the protein CASSQEAHSTDTQYF. The V call is TRBV4-1, the J call TRBJ2-3; D is ambiguous. CDR3 length: 15 amino acids. In germline, CDR1 is MGHRA, CDR2 YSYEKL. V shed 0 bases and J shed 2 bases, with 9 bases lying between them.

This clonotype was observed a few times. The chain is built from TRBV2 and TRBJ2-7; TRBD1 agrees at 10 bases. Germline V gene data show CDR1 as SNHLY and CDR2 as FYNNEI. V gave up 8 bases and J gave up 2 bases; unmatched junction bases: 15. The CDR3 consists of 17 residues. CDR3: CASSPHSSGTGAYEQYV. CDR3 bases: TGTGCCAGCTCCCCTCACAGTTCCGGGACAGGGGCCTACGAGCAGTACGTC.

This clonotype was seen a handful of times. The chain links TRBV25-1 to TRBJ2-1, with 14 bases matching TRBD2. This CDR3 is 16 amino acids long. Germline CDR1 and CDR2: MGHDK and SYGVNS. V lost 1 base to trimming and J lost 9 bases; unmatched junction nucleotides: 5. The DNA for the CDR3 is TGTGCCAGCAGTGAATTGGGGACTAGCGGGAGACCTGAGCAGTTCTTC. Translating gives CASSELGTSGRPEQFF.

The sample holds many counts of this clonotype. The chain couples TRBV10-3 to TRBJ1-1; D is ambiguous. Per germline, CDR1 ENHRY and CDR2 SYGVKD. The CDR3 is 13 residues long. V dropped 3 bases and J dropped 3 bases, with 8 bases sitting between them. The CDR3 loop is CAISDLGDTEAFF. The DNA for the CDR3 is TGTGCCATCAGTGATCTGGGTGACACTGAAGCTTTCTTT.

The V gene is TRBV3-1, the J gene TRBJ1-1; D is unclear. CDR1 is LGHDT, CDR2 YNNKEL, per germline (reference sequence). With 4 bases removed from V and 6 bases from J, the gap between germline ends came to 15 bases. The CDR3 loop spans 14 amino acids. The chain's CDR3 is CASSPSRVQPEAFF. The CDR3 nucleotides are TGTGCCAGCAGCCCCTCTCGGGTACAGCCTGAAGCTTTCTTT.

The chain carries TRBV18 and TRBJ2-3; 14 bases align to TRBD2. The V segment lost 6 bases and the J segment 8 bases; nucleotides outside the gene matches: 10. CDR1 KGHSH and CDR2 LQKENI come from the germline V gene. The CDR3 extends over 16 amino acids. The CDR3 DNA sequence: TGTGCCAGCTCTCAAAGCGAGGGACTAGCGGGGGCTACGCAGTATTTT. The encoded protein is CASSQSEGLAGATQYF.

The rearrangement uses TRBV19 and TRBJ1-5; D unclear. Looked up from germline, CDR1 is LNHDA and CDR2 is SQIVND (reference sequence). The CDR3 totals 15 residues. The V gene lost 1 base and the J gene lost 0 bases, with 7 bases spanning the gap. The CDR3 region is CASSIGGYSNQPQHF. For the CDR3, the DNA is TGTGCCAGTAGTATAGGCGGATATAGCAATCAGCCCCAGCATTTT.

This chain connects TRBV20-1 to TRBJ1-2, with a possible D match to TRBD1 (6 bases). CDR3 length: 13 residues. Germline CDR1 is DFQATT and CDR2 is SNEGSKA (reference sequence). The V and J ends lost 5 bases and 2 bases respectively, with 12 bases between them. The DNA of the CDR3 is TGCAGTGCTCCGGGGGCGGGGAACTATGGCTACACCTTC. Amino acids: CSAPGAGNYGYTF.

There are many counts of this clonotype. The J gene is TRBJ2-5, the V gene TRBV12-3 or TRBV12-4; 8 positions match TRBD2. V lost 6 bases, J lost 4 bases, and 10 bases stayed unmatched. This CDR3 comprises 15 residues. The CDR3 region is CASSLRSGGLETQYF. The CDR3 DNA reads TGTGCCAGCAGCCTGCGGAGCGGGGGACTAGAGACCCAGTACTTC.

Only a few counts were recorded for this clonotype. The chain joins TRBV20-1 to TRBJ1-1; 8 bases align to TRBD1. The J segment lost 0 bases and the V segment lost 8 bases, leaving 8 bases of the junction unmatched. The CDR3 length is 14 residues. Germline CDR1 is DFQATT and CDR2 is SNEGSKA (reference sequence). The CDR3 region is CSYDRGHMNTEAFF. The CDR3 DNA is TGCAGTTACGACAGGGGTCACATGAACACTGAAGCTTTCTTT.